The rows below give T cell receptor beta chains drawn from one sample of a study of blood T cells in healthy people across ages. TCRdb independently ran MiXCR on the 5' RACE reads; one entry per CDR3 protein. The table has under 1,100,000 distinct CDR3 sequences, 25% seen once. These same data were also listed under a study on T cells of mothers and their children.

The sequenced material came from blood. All receptors derive from a girl aged 2-10 years in good health. Each CDR3 is given with its conserved first and last residue. Fields, in order: CDR3 protein, V gene, J gene.

CDR3 protein: CASSQGMAGAIDEQFF
V gene: TRBV4-2
J gene: TRBJ2-1

CDR3 protein: CATGEGGGETQYF
V gene: TRBV28
J gene: TRBJ2-5

CDR3 protein: CASSLDGRPYNEQFF
V gene: TRBV5-5
J gene: TRBJ2-1

CDR3 protein: CASTQGRGQPQHF
V gene: TRBV13
J gene: TRBJ1-5

CDR3 protein: CGGQTSTDTQYF
V gene: TRBV20-1
J gene: TRBJ2-3

CDR3 protein: CASSPPDGVGGYTF
V gene: TRBV28
J gene: TRBJ1-2

CDR3 protein: CASSQFGGSQPQHF
V gene: TRBV11-2
J gene: TRBJ1-5

CDR3 protein: CSVLTAQYNEQFF
V gene: TRBV29-1
J gene: -

CDR3 protein: CASSEGVDLLGEEKLFF
V gene: TRBV6-1
J gene: TRBJ1-4

CDR3 protein: CAITNQYSSGANVLTF
V gene: TRBV10-3
J gene: TRBJ2-6

CDR3 protein: CASSSIADIRRETQYF
V gene: TRBV9
J gene: TRBJ2-5

CDR3 protein: CSAKRQQDTQYF
V gene: TRBV20-1
J gene: TRBJ2-3

CDR3 protein: CASSYTPYQETQYF
V gene: TRBV6-2/TRBV6-3
J gene: TRBJ2-5

CDR3 protein: CASSVTGQGANYGYTF
V gene: TRBV5-6
J gene: TRBJ1-2

CDR3 protein: CASSLTGITGDEQYF
V gene: TRBV12-3/TRBV12-4
J gene: TRBJ2-7

CDR3 protein: CASSYAISGSGVETQYF
V gene: TRBV6-5
J gene: TRBJ2-5

CDR3 protein: CSVKQTGDGYTF
V gene: TRBV29-1
J gene: TRBJ1-2

CDR3 protein: CSVEDPGLAEPHEQFF
V gene: TRBV29-1
J gene: TRBJ2-1

CDR3 protein: CSVVSTIYF
V gene: TRBV29-1
J gene: TRBJ1-3

CDR3 protein: CSALAGVGDTQYF
V gene: TRBV20-1
J gene: TRBJ2-3

CDR3 protein: CASSELTVEAFF
V gene: TRBV6-1
J gene: TRBJ1-1

CDR3 protein: CASSFRDRGYNEQFF
V gene: TRBV5-1
J gene: TRBJ2-1

CDR3 protein: CASSFWVGITNEKLFF
V gene: TRBV12-3/TRBV12-4
J gene: TRBJ1-4